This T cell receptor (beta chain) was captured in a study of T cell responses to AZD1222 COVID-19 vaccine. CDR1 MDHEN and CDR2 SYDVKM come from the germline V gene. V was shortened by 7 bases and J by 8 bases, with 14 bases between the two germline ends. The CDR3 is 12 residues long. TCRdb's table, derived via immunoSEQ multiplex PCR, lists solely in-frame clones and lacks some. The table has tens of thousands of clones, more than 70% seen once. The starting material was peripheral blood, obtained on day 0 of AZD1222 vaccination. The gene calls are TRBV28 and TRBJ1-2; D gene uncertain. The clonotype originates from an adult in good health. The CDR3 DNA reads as TGTGCCAGCAATTCGTGGGTAGCGGGCTACACCTTC. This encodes CASNSWVAGYTF.